This T cell receptor beta chain was retrieved from a study of vaccination and CD4 T cells after COVID-19. Study background: Convalescent patients gave post-COVID blood a median about 91 days post-diagnosis, range 35 to 161.

The length of the CDR3 is 15 residues. Germline V gene sequence: CDR1 MDHEN, CDR2 SYDVKM. Trimming pared 3 bases from V and 13 bases from J, leaving 19 bases between. The Oncomine TCR Beta short-read assay was applied to DNA of cultured CD4+ T cells. TCRdb independently ran MiXCR on the PCR reads; one entry per CDR3 protein. Of approximately 25,000 distinct CDR3 sequences in the sample, around 45% are singletons; the top ten hold roughly 6%. Treatment meaning: approximately 10-day PBMC culture with coronavirus spike peptide pools or control peptides (ViraFEST assay). Using peptide pools, antigen-specific T cells were expanded in ViraFEST before TCRs were sequenced. Culture conditions combined more than 1.5 million PBMCs per well with approximately 9.2 IU/ml IL-2 and roughly 10 ug/ml peptide pools. Remarks on this clonotype: Its antigen is unknown.

The sample comprised CD4+ T cells from blood, cultured in vitro. This chain joins TRBV28 and TRBJ1-6; D is ambiguous. This receptor was taken from a human donor who had recovered from COVID-19. In nucleotides, the CDR3 is TGTGCCAGCAGTTTCCCCCGTGGTCCCGATATTCCCCTCCACTTT. Its translation is CASSFPRGPDIPLHF.